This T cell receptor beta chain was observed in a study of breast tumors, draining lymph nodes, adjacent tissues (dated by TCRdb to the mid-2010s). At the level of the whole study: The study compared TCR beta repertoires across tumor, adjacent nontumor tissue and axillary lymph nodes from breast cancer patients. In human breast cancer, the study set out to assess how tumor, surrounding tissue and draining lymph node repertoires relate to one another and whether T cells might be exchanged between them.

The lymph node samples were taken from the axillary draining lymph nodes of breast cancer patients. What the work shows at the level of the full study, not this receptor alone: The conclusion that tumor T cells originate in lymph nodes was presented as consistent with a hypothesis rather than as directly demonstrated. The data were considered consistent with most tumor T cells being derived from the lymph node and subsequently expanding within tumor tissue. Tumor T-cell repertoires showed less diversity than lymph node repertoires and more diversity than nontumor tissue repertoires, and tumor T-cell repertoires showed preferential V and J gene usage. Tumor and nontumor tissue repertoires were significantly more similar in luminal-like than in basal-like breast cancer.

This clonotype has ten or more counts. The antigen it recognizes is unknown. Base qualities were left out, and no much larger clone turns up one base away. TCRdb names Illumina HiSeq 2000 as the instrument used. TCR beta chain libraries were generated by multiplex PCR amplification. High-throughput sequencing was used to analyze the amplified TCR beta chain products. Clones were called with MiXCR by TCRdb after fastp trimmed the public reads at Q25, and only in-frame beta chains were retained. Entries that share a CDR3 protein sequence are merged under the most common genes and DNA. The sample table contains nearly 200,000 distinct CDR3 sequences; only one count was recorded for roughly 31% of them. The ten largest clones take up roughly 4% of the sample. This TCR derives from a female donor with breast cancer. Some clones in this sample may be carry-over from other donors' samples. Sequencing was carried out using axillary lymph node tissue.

In nucleotide form, the sequence is TGTGCCAGCAGCTCCCGGGACGGTGAAAAACTGTTTTTT. Translated, it reads CASSSRDGEKLFF. In this chain, TRBV6-5 is recombined with TRBJ1-4; the D gene is possibly TRBD1, with 5 bases matching. V is pared back by 6 bases and J by 7 bases, with 12 bases lying between the germline termini. Its CDR3 holds 13 amino acids, cysteine through phenylalanine. The only DNA kept is the CDR3, 39 bases in frame from the first base. CDR1 and CDR2 are read off the germline V gene as MNHEY and SVGAGI.